These 23 T cell receptor beta chains came from one sample sequenced in a study of T-cell memory formation after mild COVID-19. TCRdb itself ran the 5' RACE reads through MiXCR, one entry per CDR3 protein. The data contain approximately 450,000 distinct CDR3 sequences, about 20% of them singletons. Source material: PBMCs or a T cell subset sorted from them (not recorded which). The receptors shown here come from an adult woman who had mild COVID-19 (a few samples of this study predate the infection). Cell type and time point are not known.

This sequence joins TRBV7-8 and TRBJ1-1, with 7 bases that match TRBD1. The V and J ends lost 4 bases and 5 bases, in that order; junction bases with no gene match: 10. Per germline, CDR1 SGHVS and CDR2 FQNEAQ. The CDR3 is 15 amino acids. This chain's CDR3 is CASSSGNRGRTEAFF. In DNA form, the CDR3 reads TGTGCCAGCAGCTCAGGGAACAGGGGACGAACTGAAGCTTTCTTT.

V usage is TRBV5-1 and J usage is TRBJ2-2; D is unresolved. V was pared by 0 bases and J by 9 bases, with 9 bases between. This CDR3 region has 13 residues. CDR1 SGHRS and CDR2 YFSETQ come from the germline V gene. CDR3 residues: CASSLEDARELFF. CDR3 sequence (DNA): TGCGCCAGCAGCTTGGAGGATGCCCGGGAGCTGTTTTTT.

This clonotype occurred a few times. The chain links TRBV5-5 to TRBJ1-1; D is unclear. The CDR3 is 14 amino acids. Germline assignment: CDR1 SGHKS and CDR2 YYEKEE (reference sequence). Trimming shortened V by 4 bases and J by 5 bases, and 15 bases separated the two germline ends. The CDR3 sequence is CASSPLLGVTEAFF. CDR3 sequence (DNA): TGTGCCAGCAGCCCGCTTCTCGGGGTAACTGAAGCTTTCTTT.

The V and J genes are TRBV7-7 and TRBJ1-2; D not resolved. Germline CDR1 is SSHAT and CDR2 is FNYEAQ (reference sequence). This CDR3 has 16 residues. Trimming left V 5 bases short and J 3 bases short, with 19 bases between. This CDR3 reads CASSPLPQDLYYGYTF. The CDR3 bases are TGTGCCAGCAGCCCGCTACCCCAAGACCTGTACTATGGCTACACCTTC.

The V gene is TRBV10-2, the J gene TRBJ2-1; 7 nucleotides match TRBD1. This CDR3 has 12 amino acids. The germline gives CDR1 WSHSY, CDR2 SAAADI. J gave up 9 bases and V 7 bases, and 6 bases lay outside the gene matches. In DNA form, the CDR3 reads TGCGCCAGCACTGACAGGGCGGCTGAGCAGTTCTTC. It specifies CASTDRAAEQFF.

This chain joins TRBV30 and TRBJ2-3, with D perhaps given as TRBD1 or TRBD2 (5 bases each). Looked up from germline, CDR1 is GTSNPN and CDR2 is SVGIG (reference sequence). The CDR3 is made up of 14 amino acids. V was cut by 2 bases and J by 0 bases, with 9 bases left in between. In nucleotides, the CDR3 is TGTGCCTGGAGTACCGGGGCTAGCACAGATACGCAGTATTTT. This gives the protein CAWSTGASTDTQYF.

This clonotype was detected only a few times. The chain has TRBV4-3 and TRBJ1-1, with 7 bases lining up with TRBD1. The J segment lost 4 bases and the V segment lost 3 bases, leaving 8 bases of the junction unmatched. The CDR3 length is 15 residues. The germline gives CDR1 LGHNA, CDR2 YSLEER. The CDR3 spells CASSQAIRGSTEAFF. The DNA for the CDR3 is TGCGCCAGCAGCCAGGCCATCAGGGGGAGCACTGAAGCTTTCTTT.

The chain combines TRBV9 with TRBJ2-5; 10 nucleotides align to TRBD1. This CDR3 has 15 amino acids. Germline CDR1 reads SGDLS; CDR2 reads YYNGEE. Germline trimming cut 3 bases from V and 5 bases from J; bases unmatched to any gene: 7. The CDR3 is CASSADRGELETQYF. The CDR3 coding sequence is TGTGCCAGCAGCGCGGACAGGGGGGAGTTGGAGACCCAGTACTTC.

This clonotype came up a few times. The chain combines TRBV11-2 with TRBJ2-2; D not certain. Germline-derived CDR1 and CDR2 are SGHAT and FQNNGV. This CDR3 has 14 residues. Trimming removed 0 bases at V and 4 bases at J, with 6 bases between. In DNA form, the CDR3 reads TGTGCCAGCAGCTTAGATCCGGGCACCGGGGAGCTGTTTTTT. Protein: CASSLDPGTGELFF.

This clonotype showed up just a few times. This chain connects TRBV6-2 or TRBV6-3 to TRBJ2-6; D perhaps matches TRBD2 (5 bases). CDR3 length: 16 residues. V lost 0 bases and J 2 bases, leaving 8 bases between the germline ends. Germline lookup yields CDR1 MNHEY and CDR2 SVGEGT. CDR3 loop: CASSYSREAGANVLTF. The CDR3 DNA reads as TGTGCCAGCAGTTACTCTCGGGAAGCTGGGGCCAACGTCCTGACTTTC.

The rearrangement uses TRBV6-2 or TRBV6-3 and TRBJ1-1; no reliable D call. Trimming pared 6 bases from V and 0 bases from J, leaving 14 bases between. This CDR3 contains 15 residues. Per the germline V gene, CDR1 is MNHEY and CDR2 is SVGEGT. The CDR3 bases are TGTGCCAGCAGCCTCCCCTCCCCCATGAACACTGAAGCTTTCTTT. Residues: CASSLPSPMNTEAFF.

Many counts were recorded for this clonotype. The rearrangement uses TRBV27 and TRBJ2-6; D gene unclear. The CDR3 runs to 14 residues. Germline CDR1 MNHEY, CDR2 SMNVEV (reference sequence). The V gene lost 10 bases and the J gene lost 4 bases, with 14 bases spanning the gap. The CDR3 is CATRPYSGANVLTF. The CDR3 nucleotides are TGTGCCACCCGGCCCTACAGCGGGGCCAACGTCCTGACTTTC.

This clonotype was seen more than once but under ten times. This chain connects TRBV29-1 to TRBJ2-7; D tentatively reads TRBD1 or TRBD2 (5 bases each). The CDR3 sequence is 14 residues long. The germline V gene encodes CDR1 SQVTM and CDR2 ANQGSEA. V was pared by 5 bases and J by 2 bases, with 16 bases between. CDR3 coding DNA: TGCAGCGTTTCATGGGGGACCGAGCCCTACGAGCAGTACTTC. This encodes CSVSWGTEPYEQYF.

This clonotype was counted between two and nine times. The CDR3 protein is CASSLSGNQNYGYTF. The CDR3 bases are TGTGCCAGCAGCTTGTCGGGGAACCAAAACTATGGCTACACCTTC. The V and J genes are TRBV5-4 and TRBJ1-2; the D is unclear. The length of the CDR3 is 15 residues. Trimming took off 1 base at V and 2 bases at J, with 12 bases between the two ends. In germline, CDR1 is SGHNT, CDR2 YYREEE (reference sequence). The full variable domain, in which reference TRBV5-4 and TRBJ1-2 provide the parts outside the CDR3, is ETGVTQSPTHLIKTRGQQVTLRCSSQSGHNTVSWYQQALGQGPQFIFQYYREEENGRGNFPPRFSGLQFPNYSSELNVNALELDDSALYLCASSLSGNQNYGYTFGSGTRLTVV.

The rearrangement links TRBV19 to TRBJ2-3; a weak D match, TRBD1 (6 bases). Trimming cost V 5 bases and J 4 bases, with 25 bases left between them. The CDR3 runs to 18 residues. Germline CDR1 and CDR2: LNHDA and SQIVND (reference sequence). This chain's CDR3 is CASSLPPQTGMGADTQYF. The CDR3 bases are TGTGCCAGTAGTCTTCCCCCTCAAACAGGGATGGGCGCAGATACGCAGTATTTT.

The chain uses TRBV11-2 and TRBJ2-5, with D possibly TRBD1 on 6 matching bases. V lost 3 bases, J lost 5 bases, and 28 bases lay in between. CDR3 length equals 19 residues. Germline values: CDR1 SGHAT, CDR2 FQNNGV. The CDR3 region is CASSFDSWDTSPSRETQYF. The CDR3 DNA reads TGTGCCAGCAGCTTTGATAGCTGGGACACCTCCCCCTCCAGGGAGACCCAGTACTTC.

The chain couples TRBV12-3 or TRBV12-4 to TRBJ2-1, with TRBD2 matching over 7 bases. Losses at the gene ends were 3 bases for V and 8 bases for J; bases not matched to a gene: 7. This CDR3 has 14 amino acids. The CDR3 DNA is TGTGCCAGCAGTTTCCAGCGGGGAAGGGATGAGCAGTTCTTC. Translated: CASSFQRGRDEQFF.

The chain uses TRBV6-5 and TRBJ2-1, with TRBD1 matching over 8 bases. CDR3 length equals 12 residues. The germline V gene encodes CDR1 MNHEY and CDR2 SVGAGI. V shed 8 bases and J 8 bases; nucleotides not matched to a gene: 5. The CDR3 DNA reads as TGTGCCAGCGCGGACAGGGCGTATGAGCAGTTCTTC. It is translated as CASADRAYEQFF.

For the CDR3, the DNA is TGTGCCAGCAGTTCCAAGACAGGATACACCTACAATGAGCAGTTCTTC. It translates to CASSSKTGYTYNEQFF. The chain has TRBV6-5 and TRBJ2-1, with a tentative D call TRBD1 (6 bases). Germline CDR1 and CDR2: MNHEY and SVGAGI. The CDR3 runs 16 residues. V lost 4 bases to trimming and J lost 2 bases, with 15 bases between them.

The CDR3 here is CASSLDRNSGANVLTF. CDR3 coding DNA: TGTGCCAGCAGCTTGGACAGAAACTCTGGGGCCAACGTCCTGACTTTC. The V call is TRBV5-5, the J call TRBJ2-6; no clear D gene. There are 16 residues in the CDR3. The germline V gene has CDR1 SGHKS and CDR2 YYEKEE (reference sequence). Trimming left V 0 bases short and J 0 bases short, with 7 bases between.

V gene TRBV6-1 combines with J gene TRBJ2-5; D not certain. Germline V gene data show CDR1 as MNHNS and CDR2 as SASEGT. The length of the CDR3 is 14 residues. V was cut by 10 bases and J by 0 bases, with 15 bases left in between. The CDR3 nucleotides are TGTGCCACCCCAGGTTACCCGTACCAAGAGACCCAGTACTTC. This codes for CATPGYPYQETQYF.

This clonotype was counted between two and nine times. The CDR3 here is CASSLGTGGSLASPLHF. Written as DNA, the CDR3 is TGCGCCAGCAGCCTAGGGACAGGGGGTAGTCTTGCTTCACCCCTCCACTTT. V usage is TRBV5-1 and J usage is TRBJ1-6; 11 bases align to TRBD1. CDR1 is SGHRS, CDR2 YFSETQ, per germline. J lost 9 bases, V lost 4 bases, and 12 bases had no gene match. The CDR3 spans 17 residues.

The chain has TRBV27 and TRBJ2-5; D uncertain. The germline gives CDR1 MNHEY, CDR2 SMNVEV (reference sequence). The CDR3 runs 16 residues. V gave up 5 bases and J gave up 6 bases, with 22 bases separating them. In DNA form, the CDR3 reads TGTGCCAGCAGTGGCACCCCAAGCTTAAGGATGAAGACCCAGTACTTC. Amino acids: CASSGTPSLRMKTQYF.